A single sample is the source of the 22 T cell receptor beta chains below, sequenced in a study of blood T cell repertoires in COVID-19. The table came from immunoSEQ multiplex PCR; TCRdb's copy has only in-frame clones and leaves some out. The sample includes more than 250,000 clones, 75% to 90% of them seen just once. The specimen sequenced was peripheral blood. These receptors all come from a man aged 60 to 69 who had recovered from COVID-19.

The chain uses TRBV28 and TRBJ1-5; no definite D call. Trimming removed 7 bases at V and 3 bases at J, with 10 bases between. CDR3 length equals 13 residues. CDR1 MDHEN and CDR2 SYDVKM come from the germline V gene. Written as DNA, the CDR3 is TGTGCCAGCAAGAGAGGGCTCAATCAGCCCCAGCATTTT. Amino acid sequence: CASKRGLNQPQHF.

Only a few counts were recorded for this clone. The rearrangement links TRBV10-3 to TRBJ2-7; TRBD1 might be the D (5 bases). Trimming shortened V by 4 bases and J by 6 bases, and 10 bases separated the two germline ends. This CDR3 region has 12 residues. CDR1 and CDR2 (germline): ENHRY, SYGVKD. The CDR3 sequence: CAISGQGFEQYF. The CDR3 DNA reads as TGTGCCATCAGTGGCCAGGGCTTCGAGCAGTACTTC.

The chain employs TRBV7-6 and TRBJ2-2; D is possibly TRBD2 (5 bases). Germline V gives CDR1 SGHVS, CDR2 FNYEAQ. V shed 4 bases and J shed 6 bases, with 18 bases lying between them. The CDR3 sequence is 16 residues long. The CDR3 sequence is CASSSEVRGSSGELFF. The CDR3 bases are TGTGCCAGCAGCTCGGAGGTCCGTGGTAGTTCCGGGGAGCTGTTTTTT. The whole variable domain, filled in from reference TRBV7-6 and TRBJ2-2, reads GAGVSQSPRYKVTKRGQDVALRCDPISGHVSLYWYRQALGQGPEFLTYFNYEAQQDKSGLPNDRFSAERPEGSISTLTIQRTEQRDSAMYRCASSSEVRGSSGELFFGEGSRLTVL.

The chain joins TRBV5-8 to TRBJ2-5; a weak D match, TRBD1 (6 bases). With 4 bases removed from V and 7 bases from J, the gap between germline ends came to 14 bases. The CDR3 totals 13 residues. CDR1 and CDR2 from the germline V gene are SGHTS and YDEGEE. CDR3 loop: CASSREGDGTQYF. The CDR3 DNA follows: TGTGCCAGCAGCCGCGAGGGGGATGGGACCCAGTACTTC.

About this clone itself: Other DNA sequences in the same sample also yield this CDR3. The CDR3 sequence is CASSLQGGTDTQYF. The CDR3 DNA is TGCGCCAGCAGCTTACAGGGGGGAACAGATACGCAGTATTTT. The J gene is TRBJ2-3, the V gene TRBV5-1, with TRBD1 matching 8 bases. Germline V CDR1 and CDR2: SGHRS, YFSETQ. J lost 3 bases, V lost 2 bases, and 2 bases had no gene match. The CDR3 consists of 14 residues. The variable domain in full, completed from reference TRBV5-1 and TRBJ2-3, reads KAGVTQTPRYLIKTRGQQVTLSCSPISGHRSVSWYQQTPGQGLQFLFEYFSETQRNKGNFPGRFSGRQFSNSRSEMNVSTLELGDSALYLCASSLQGGTDTQYFGPGTRLTVL.

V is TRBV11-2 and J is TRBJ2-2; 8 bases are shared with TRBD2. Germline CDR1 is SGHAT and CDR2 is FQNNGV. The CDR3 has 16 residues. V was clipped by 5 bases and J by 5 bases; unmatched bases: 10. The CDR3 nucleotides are TGTGCCAGCAGCCCCAGAGGGACTAGTAGTACCGGGGAGCTGTTTTTT. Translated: CASSPRGTSSTGELFF.

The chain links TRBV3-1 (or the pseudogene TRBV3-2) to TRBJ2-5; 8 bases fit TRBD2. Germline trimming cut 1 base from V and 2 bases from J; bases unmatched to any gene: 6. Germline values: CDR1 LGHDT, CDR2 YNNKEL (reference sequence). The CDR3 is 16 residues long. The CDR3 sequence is CASSQVRGGTQETQYF. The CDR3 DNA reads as TGTGCCAGCAGCCAAGTCCGCGGGGGGACTCAAGAGACCCAGTACTTC.

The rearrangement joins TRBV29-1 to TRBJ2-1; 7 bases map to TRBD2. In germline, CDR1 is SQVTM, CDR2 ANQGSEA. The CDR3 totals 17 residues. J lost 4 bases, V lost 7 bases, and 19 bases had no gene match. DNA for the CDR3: TGCAGCGCCCTCTCGGCGGGCGGGACTATCAGTTACAATGAGCAGTTCTTC. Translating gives CSALSAGGTISYNEQFF.

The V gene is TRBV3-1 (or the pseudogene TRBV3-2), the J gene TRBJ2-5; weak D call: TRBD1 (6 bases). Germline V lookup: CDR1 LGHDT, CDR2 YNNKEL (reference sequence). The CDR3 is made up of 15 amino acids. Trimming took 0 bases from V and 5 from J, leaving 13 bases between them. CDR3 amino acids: CASSQDFRGTETQYF. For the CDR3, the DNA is TGTGCCAGCAGCCAAGATTTTAGGGGGACGGAGACCCAGTACTTC.

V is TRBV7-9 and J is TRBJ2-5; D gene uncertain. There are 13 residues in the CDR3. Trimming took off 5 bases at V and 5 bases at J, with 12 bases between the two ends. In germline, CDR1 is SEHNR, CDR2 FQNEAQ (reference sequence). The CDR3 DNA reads TGTGCCAGCAGCAGTTTGGAGTGGGAGACCCAGTACTTC. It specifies CASSSLEWETQYF.

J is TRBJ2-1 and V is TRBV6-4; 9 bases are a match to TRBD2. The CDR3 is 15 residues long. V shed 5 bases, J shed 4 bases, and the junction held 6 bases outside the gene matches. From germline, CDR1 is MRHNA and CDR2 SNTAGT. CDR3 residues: CASSRGSGGYNEQFF. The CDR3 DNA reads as TGTGCCAGCAGTCGAGGTAGCGGGGGATACAATGAGCAGTTCTTC.

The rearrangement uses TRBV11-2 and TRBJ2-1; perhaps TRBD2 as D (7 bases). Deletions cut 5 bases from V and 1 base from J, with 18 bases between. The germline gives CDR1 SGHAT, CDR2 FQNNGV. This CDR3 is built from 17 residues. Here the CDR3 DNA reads TGTGCCAGCAGCCCCACCCGGGGGGCCCGTTCCTACAATGAGCAGTTCTTC. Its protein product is CASSPTRGARSYNEQFF.

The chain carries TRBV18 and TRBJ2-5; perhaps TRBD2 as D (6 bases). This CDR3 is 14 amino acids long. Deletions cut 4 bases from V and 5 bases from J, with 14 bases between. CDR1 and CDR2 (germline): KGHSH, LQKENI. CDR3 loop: CASSRRKGLETQYF. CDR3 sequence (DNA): TGTGCCAGCTCACGACGGAAGGGACTGGAGACCCAGTACTTC.

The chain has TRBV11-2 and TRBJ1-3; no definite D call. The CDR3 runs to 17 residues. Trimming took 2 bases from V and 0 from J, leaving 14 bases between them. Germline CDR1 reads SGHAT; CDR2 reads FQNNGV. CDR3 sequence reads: CASSLYVQARSGNTIYF. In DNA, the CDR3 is TGTGCCAGCAGCTTATATGTTCAGGCCCGCTCTGGAAACACCATATATTTT.

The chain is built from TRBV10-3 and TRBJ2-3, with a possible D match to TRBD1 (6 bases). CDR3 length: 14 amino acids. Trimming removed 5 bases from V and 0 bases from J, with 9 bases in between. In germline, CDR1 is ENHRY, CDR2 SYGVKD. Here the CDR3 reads CAISLRGSTDTQYF. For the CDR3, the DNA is TGTGCCATCAGTCTAAGGGGGAGCACAGATACGCAGTATTTT.

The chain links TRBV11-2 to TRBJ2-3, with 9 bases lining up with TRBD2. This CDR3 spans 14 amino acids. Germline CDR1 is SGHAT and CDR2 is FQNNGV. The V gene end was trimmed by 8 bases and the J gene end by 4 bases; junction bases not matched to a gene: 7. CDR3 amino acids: CASGLAGRADTQYF. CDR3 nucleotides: TGTGCCAGCGGCCTAGCGGGAAGGGCAGATACGCAGTATTTT.

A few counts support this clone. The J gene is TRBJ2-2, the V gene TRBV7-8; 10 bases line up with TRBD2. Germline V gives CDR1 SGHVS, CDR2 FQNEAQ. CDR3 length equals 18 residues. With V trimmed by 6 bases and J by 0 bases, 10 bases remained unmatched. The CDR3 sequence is CASRLGASGGSNTGELFF. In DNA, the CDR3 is TGTGCCAGCAGGCTGGGGGCTAGCGGGGGATCGAACACCGGGGAGCTGTTTTTT.

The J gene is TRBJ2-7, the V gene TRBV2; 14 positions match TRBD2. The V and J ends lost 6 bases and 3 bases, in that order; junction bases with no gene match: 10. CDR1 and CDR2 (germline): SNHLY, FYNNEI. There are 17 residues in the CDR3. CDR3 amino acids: CASSGLAGGPVLYEQYF. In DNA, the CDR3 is TGTGCCAGCAGCGGACTAGCGGGGGGCCCAGTACTCTACGAGCAGTACTTC.

The DNA for the CDR3 is TGTGCCAGCCGCTCGGCTAGCGGTTACAATGAGCAGTTCTTC. This translates into CASRSASGYNEQFF. The genes are TRBV6-5 and TRBJ2-1; 7 nucleotides line up with TRBD2. Germline V CDR1 and CDR2: MNHEY, SVGAGI. J was trimmed by 4 bases and V by 8 bases; bases with no gene match: 8. The CDR3 extends over 14 amino acids.

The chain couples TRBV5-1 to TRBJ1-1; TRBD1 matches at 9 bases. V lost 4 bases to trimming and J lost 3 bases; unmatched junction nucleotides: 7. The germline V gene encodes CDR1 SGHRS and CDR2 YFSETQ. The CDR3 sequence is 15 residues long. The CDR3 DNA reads TGCGCCAGCAGCGGCCGTTGGACAGGGGACACTGAAGCTTTCTTT. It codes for CASSGRWTGDTEAFF. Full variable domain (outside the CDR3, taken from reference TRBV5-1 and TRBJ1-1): KAGVTQTPRYLIKTRGQQVTLSCSPISGHRSVSWYQQTPGQGLQFLFEYFSETQRNKGNFPGRFSGRQFSNSRSEMNVSTLELGDSALYLCASSGRWTGDTEAFFGQGTRLTVV.

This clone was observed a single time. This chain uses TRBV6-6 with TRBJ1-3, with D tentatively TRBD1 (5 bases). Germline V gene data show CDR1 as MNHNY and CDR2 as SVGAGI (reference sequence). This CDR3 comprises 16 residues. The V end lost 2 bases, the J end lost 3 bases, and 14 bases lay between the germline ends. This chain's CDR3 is CASSYGGKGGGNTIYF. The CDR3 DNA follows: TGTGCCAGCAGTTACGGGGGGAAAGGCGGTGGAAACACCATATATTTT.

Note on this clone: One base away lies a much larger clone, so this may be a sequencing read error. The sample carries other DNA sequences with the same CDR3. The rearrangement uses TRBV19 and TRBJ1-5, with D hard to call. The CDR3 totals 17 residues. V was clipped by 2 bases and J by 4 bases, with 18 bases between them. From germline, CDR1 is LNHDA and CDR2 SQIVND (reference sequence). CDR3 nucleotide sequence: TGTGCCAGTAGTATAAGCCCGTGGAGGGCTGATAATCAGCCCCAGCATTTT. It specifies CASSISPWRADNQPQHF.